The 12 T cell receptor beta chains below all came from one sample that was sequenced in a study. Treg sorting used a CD4+CD25+CD127-/low gate. One entry per CDR3 protein, called by TCRdb with MiXCR from the 5' RACE reads. Among over 45,000 distinct CDR3 sequences, more than 25% were seen once, and the ten largest hold 2% to 2.5%. Sequencing was done on a sample of tumor-infiltrating Tregs sorted from the breast tumor. The receptor source for this set is a female donor with breast cancer.

In this sample, this clonotype turned up many times. The J gene is TRBJ2-1, the V gene TRBV7-2; 7 nucleotides match TRBD1. Germline assignment: CDR1 SGHTA and CDR2 FQGNSA. The CDR3 contains 15 residues. V shed 1 base and J 4 bases; nucleotides not matched to a gene: 4. The chain's CDR3 is CASSLGPGQYNEQFF. In nucleotides, the CDR3 is TGTGCCAGCAGCTTAGGCCCGGGACAGTACAATGAGCAGTTCTTC.

The rearrangement uses TRBV21-1 and TRBJ2-7; the table's D call of TRBD2 was not tested on the DNA. TRBV21-1 is shown as a pseudogene. The CDR3 has 14 amino acids. The CDR3 reads CASITTSGRYEQYF. The CDR3 DNA follows: TGTGCCAGCATTACGACTAGCGGGAGGTACGAGCAGTACTTC.

Of note for this clonotype: This could be a read error, since a much larger clone is one nucleotide away. The chain has TRBV6-1 and TRBJ2-3; D may correspond to TRBD1 or TRBD2 (6 bases each). This CDR3 comprises 12 residues. Germline CDR1 is MNHNS and CDR2 is SASEGT. CDR3 bases: TGTGCCGGCAGTGTCGGGGGCGATACGCAGTATTTT. This encodes CAGSVGGDTQYF.

The CDR3 region has the DNA TGTGCCAGCAGCTTTGATTACACCACTGAAGCTTTCTTT. Translation: CASSFDYTTEAFF. The J gene is TRBJ1-1, the V gene TRBV7-3; D uncertain. Germline CDR1 SGHTA, CDR2 FQGTGA. The CDR3 length is 13 residues. Trimming left V 3 bases short and J 4 bases short, with 9 bases between. Combining the CDR3 with reference TRBV7-3 and TRBJ1-1 gives the whole variable domain GAGVSQTPSNKVTEKGKYVELRCDPISGHTALYWYRQSLGQGPEFLIYFQGTGAADDSGLPNDRFFAVRPEGSVSTLKIQRTERGDSAVYLCASSFDYTTEAFFGQGTRLTVV.

In this sample, this clonotype turned up a few times. V is TRBV4-2 and J is TRBJ1-1; D is possibly TRBD1 (6 bases). Germline V CDR1 and CDR2: LGHNA, YNFKEQ. The CDR3 sequence is 14 residues long. V lost 4 bases and J 1 base, leaving 10 bases between the germline ends. This CDR3 is CASSRTQGNTEAFF. CDR3 bases: TGTGCCAGCAGCCGAACACAGGGGAACACTGAAGCTTTCTTT.

This clonotype has a count of ten or more. This chain uses TRBV7-9 with TRBJ2-1; D uncertain. In germline, CDR1 is SEHNR, CDR2 FQNEAQ (reference sequence). There are 11 residues in the CDR3. Between the trimmed V and J ends, which lost 1 base and 10 bases, there was a span of 5 bases. CDR3 nucleotides: TGTGCCAGCAGCTTAGAACAGGAGCAGTTCTTC. Amino acids: CASSLEQEQFF.

The chain recombines TRBV28 with TRBJ1-5; the D gene is possibly TRBD1 (6 bases). Germline CDR1 reads MDHEN; CDR2 reads SYDVKM. V lost 3 bases, J lost 3 bases, and 9 bases lay in between. This CDR3 has 14 residues. The CDR3 DNA reads TGTGCCAGCAGTTTGACAGGACCCAATCAGCCCCAGCATTTT. Translation gives CASSLTGPNQPQHF.

This CDR3 is CASSPTGTGTNYGYTF. In DNA form, the CDR3 reads TGCGCCAGCAGCCCAACCGGGACAGGGACAAACTATGGCTACACCTTC. V gene TRBV4-1 combines with J gene TRBJ1-2; 9 nucleotides agree with TRBD1. This CDR3 region has 16 residues. Trimming removed 4 bases from V and 2 bases from J; junction bases left unmatched: 8. Germline V gene data show CDR1 as MGHRA and CDR2 as YSYEKL.

This clonotype was counted many times. V and J are TRBV29-1 and TRBJ2-1; a possible D gene is TRBD2 (5 bases). V shed 7 bases and J shed 8 bases, with 9 bases lying between them. The germline CDR1 and CDR2 sequences are SQVTM and ANQGSEA. The CDR3 is 10 residues long. In DNA form, the CDR3 reads TGCAGCGGCGGGTTCGATGAGCAGTTCTTC. This gives the protein CSGGFDEQFF.

This clonotype was recorded at least ten times. The J gene is TRBJ2-3, the V gene TRBV6-5; TRBD2 agrees at 8 bases. This CDR3 comprises 14 residues. The germline V gene encodes CDR1 MNHEY and CDR2 SVGAGI. V shed 5 bases, J shed 4 bases, and the junction held 5 bases outside the gene matches. The CDR3: CASSERESPDTQYF. In DNA form, the CDR3 reads TGTGCCAGCAGTGAGCGGGAGAGTCCAGATACGCAGTATTTT.

The chain recombines TRBV7-3 with TRBJ2-4, with 13 bases matching TRBD2. Germline lookup yields CDR1 SGHTA and CDR2 FQGTGA. J lost 5 bases, V lost 5 bases, and 15 bases had no gene match. The CDR3 spans 19 residues. This CDR3 is CASSPHKRTSGRTENIQYF. The CDR3 coding sequence is TGTGCCAGCAGCCCTCATAAGCGGACTAGCGGGAGAACGGAAAACATTCAGTACTTC.

There are a few counts of this clonotype. The V and J genes are TRBV5-1 and TRBJ1-1; D gene ambiguous. CDR1 is SGHRS and CDR2 is YFSETQ in the germline V gene. V lost 0 bases and J 0 bases, leaving 12 bases between the germline ends. The CDR3 is 16 residues long. The CDR3 DNA reads as TGCGCCAGCAGCTTGGCCAGGAATGCAGTGAACACTGAAGCTTTCTTT. The encoded protein is CASSLARNAVNTEAFF.